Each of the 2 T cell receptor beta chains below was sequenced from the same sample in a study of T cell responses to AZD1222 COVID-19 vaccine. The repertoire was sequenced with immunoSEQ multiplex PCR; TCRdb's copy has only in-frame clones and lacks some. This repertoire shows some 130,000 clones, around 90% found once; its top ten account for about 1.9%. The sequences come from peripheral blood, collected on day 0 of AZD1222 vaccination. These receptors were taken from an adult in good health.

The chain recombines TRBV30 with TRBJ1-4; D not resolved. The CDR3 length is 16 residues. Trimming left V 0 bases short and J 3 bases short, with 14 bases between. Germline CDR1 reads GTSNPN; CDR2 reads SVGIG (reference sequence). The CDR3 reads CAWSVLRSGANEKLFF. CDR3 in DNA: TGTGCCTGGAGTGTACTAAGGTCCGGGGCTAATGAAAAACTGTTTTTT.

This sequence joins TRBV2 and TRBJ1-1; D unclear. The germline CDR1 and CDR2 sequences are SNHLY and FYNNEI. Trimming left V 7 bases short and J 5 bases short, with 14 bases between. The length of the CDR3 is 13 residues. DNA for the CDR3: TGTGCCAGCAATCGTGGTGGTGGAACTGAAGCTTTCTTT. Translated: CASNRGGGTEAFF.